The subject of this entry is one TCR beta chain. Its antigen remains unknown. Method: immunoSEQ multiplex PCR; TCRdb's copy keeps in-frame clones and lacks some. This table holds about 1,400 clones, about 25% found once. The sample is drawn from a study of T cells in localized non-small cell lung cancer. Notes on the study in general: One tumor region alone was sequenced, and heterogeneity therefore remains possible. Longer overall survival was associated with a higher density of T cells in the blood. Clonality of T cells reached its maximum in uninvolved adjacent lung, surpassing tumor. Researchers found a median around 61 of the top 100 tumor clones in adjacent lung.

The V and J ends lost 4 bases and 3 bases respectively, with 13 bases between them. Germline-derived CDR1 and CDR2 are MNHGY and SAAAGT. The CDR3 totals 14 residues. The receptor's source is a woman between 35 and 70 years old with stage I lung adenocarcinoma. This chain connects TRBV6-8 to TRBJ2-7, with D perhaps given as TRBD1 or TRBD2 (5 bases each). The sample in question was lung tumor tissue, obtained before any cancer treatment. The CDR3, as DNA: TGTGCCAGCAGTTCTGGGACGGGGAACTACGAGCAGTACTTC. It translates to CASSSGTGNYEQYF.